This paragraph covers one T cell receptor (beta chain) sequence. Its specificity is not known. The data were obtained in a study of OX40 agonist ivuxolimab in advanced cancers. Study details: One patient with hepatocellular carcinoma and two with cutaneous melanoma, three in all, had partial responses. Regarding the study as a whole: Expanded clones belonging to CD8+ T cells outnumbered, on average, those of CD4+. Normalized T-cell clonal expansion was also low in some nonresponders.

Assay: immunoSEQ multiplex PCR; the TCRdb copy retains only in-frame clones and omits some. The sample contains roughly 80,000 clones, around 86% of which appear only once. Unmatched junction bases numbered 2, after V lost 6 bases and J lost 3 bases. CDR1 is ENHRY, CDR2 SYGVKD, per germline. The CDR3 loop spans 13 amino acids. Source: CD4+ or CD8+ T cells sorted from blood, taken in a trial of the OX40 agonist ivuxolimab. The origin of this receptor is an adult with an advanced solid tumor such as melanoma, head and neck, liver or kidney cancer. V usage is TRBV10-3 and J usage is TRBJ2-7; 10 bases are a match to TRBD2. CDR3 region: CAISRTSGYEQYF. In DNA, the CDR3 is TGTGCCATCAGCCGGACTAGCGGCTACGAGCAGTACTTC.